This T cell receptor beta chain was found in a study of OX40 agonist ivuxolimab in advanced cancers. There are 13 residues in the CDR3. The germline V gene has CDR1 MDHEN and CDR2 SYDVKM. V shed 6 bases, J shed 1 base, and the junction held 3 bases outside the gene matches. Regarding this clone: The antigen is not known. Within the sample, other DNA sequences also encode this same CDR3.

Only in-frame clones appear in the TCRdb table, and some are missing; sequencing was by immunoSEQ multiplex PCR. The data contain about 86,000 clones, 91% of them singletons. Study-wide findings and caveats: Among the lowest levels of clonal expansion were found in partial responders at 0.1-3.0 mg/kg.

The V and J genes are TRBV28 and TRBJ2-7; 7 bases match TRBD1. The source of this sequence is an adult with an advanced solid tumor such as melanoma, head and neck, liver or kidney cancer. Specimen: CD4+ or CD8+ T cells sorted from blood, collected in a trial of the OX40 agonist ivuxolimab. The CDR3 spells CASSSGQSYEQYF. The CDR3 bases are TGTGCCAGCAGCTCGGGACAGTCCTACGAGCAGTACTTC.